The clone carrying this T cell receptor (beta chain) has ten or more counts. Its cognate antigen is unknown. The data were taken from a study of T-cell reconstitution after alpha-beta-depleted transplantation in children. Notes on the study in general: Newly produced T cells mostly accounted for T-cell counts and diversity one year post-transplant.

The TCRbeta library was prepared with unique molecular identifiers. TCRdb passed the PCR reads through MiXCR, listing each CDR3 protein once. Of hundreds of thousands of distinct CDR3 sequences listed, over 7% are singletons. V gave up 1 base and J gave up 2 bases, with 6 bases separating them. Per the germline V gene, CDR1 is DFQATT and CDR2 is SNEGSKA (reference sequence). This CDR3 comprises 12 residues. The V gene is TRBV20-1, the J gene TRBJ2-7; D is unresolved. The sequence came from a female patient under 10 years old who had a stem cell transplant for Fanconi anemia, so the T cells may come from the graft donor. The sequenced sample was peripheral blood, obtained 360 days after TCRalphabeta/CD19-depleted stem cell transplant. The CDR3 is CSARAPAYEQYF. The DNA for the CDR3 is TGCAGTGCTAGAGCCCCCGCCTACGAGCAGTACTTC.